This T cell receptor beta chain was observed in a study of T-cell reconstitution after alpha-beta-depleted transplantation in children. Broader study findings: Certain patients had high TCRbeta diversity at day 60, and it came from recipient T cells and thymic progenitors that survived. From newly produced T cells came most of the T-cell counts and diversity one year after transplant. Reported findings indicate that, about two months after transplant, alpha-beta T cells came from several hundred expanded clones, which were derived from non-depleted graft cells.

As for this clonotype: Antigen: not known.

Germline V gene data show CDR1 as LGHDT and CDR2 as YNNKEL (reference sequence). The CDR3 loop spans 15 amino acids. Trimming took off 0 bases at V and 8 bases at J, with 14 bases between the two ends. Researchers prepared the TCRbeta library using unique molecular identifiers, the study reports. TCRdb fed the PCR reads into MiXCR, producing one record per CDR3 protein. The table records 700,000 to 950,000 distinct CDR3 sequences, around 17% of them present only once. This clonotype was obtained from a male patient aged 10 to 17 who had a stem cell transplant for acute lymphoblastic leukemia, so the T cells may come from the graft donor. The chain combines TRBV3-1 with TRBJ2-4; D not resolved. The source was PBMCs, mostly from graft donor cells, collected 360 days after TCRalphabeta/CD19-depleted stem cell transplant. CDR3 amino acids: CASSQDGSLEDIQYF. The CDR3 DNA follows: TGTGCCAGCAGCCAAGACGGCTCACTCGAGGACATTCAGTACTTC.